This T cell receptor beta chain was identified during a study of beta chain features in type 1 diabetes. About the research overall: Cell yields, age and gender were similar between patients and healthy donors. Overall study findings and caveats: Any HLA effect on TCRB rearrangement was left unresolved by small sub-analyses. All four CD4+ subsets from Type 1 diabetes patients carried moderately but significantly shorter TCRB CDR3s.

Expressed TCRB transcripts were sequenced after all isolated RNA was converted to cDNA. About 3.6 million reads was the average for naive, central memory and regulatory T cell samples. TCRdb's copy holds only in-frame clones and misses some; the assay was immunoSEQ multiplex PCR. The table records a few hundred thousand clones, over 25% of them present only once. V was cut by 5 bases and J by 1 base, with 13 bases left in between. This CDR3 is built from 15 residues. The V gene's germline CDR1 is MGHDK and CDR2 SYGVNS. For this clone: Its antigen is unidentified.

The TCR comes from a man aged 18 to 29 in good health. The source material was naive CD4+ T cells from blood. The chain recombines TRBV25-1 with TRBJ2-3, with D perhaps matching TRBD1 or TRBD2 (5 bases each). CDR3 nucleotides: TGTGCCAGCAGTCTTGGGGACGAAGGCACAGATACGCAGTATTTT. Translating gives CASSLGDEGTDTQYF.